This TCR beta chain was obtained from a study of cytomegalovirus exposure and HLA in healthy donors. V gave up 2 bases and J gave up 1 base; unmatched junction bases: 2. CDR1 is MNHNY, CDR2 SVGAGI, per germline (reference sequence). CDR3 length equals 14 residues. Researchers ran the PCR with 60 Vbeta and 13 Jbeta primers. Repertoires were generated with immunoSEQ multiplex PCR, while TCRdb's copy carries only in-frame clones and drops some. The sample contains approximately 95,000 clones, approximately 72% of which appear only once. The specimen sequenced was PBMCs. The sequence came from a woman in her thirties or forties in good health and CMV-seropositive. The rearrangement links TRBV6-6 to TRBJ2-7, with 7 positions matching TRBD2. The CDR3 sequence: CASSYAGESYEQYF. The CDR3 region has the DNA TGTGCCAGCAGTTACGCGGGAGAATCCTACGAGCAGTACTTC.